This T cell receptor beta chain emerged from a study of response to subunit inactivated influenza vaccine. This clonotype was seen a handful of times. The antigen remains unidentified. Study outcomes and limitations: The authors suggested that every seasonal influenza vaccination recruits few new T cells.

The germline V gene encodes CDR1 SGHKS and CDR2 YYEKEE (reference sequence). Trimming took 1 base from V and 4 from J, leaving 16 bases between them. The CDR3 runs 16 residues. TCRdb re-called the RT-PCR reads with MiXCR, one entry per CDR3 protein. Of over 750,000 distinct CDR3 sequences listed, around 20% are singletons. The chain combines TRBV5-5 with TRBJ2-3; tentative D call: TRBD2 (7 bases). This clonotype was sampled from a middle-aged man who received an inactivated influenza vaccine. Here the sequenced sample was PBMCs from blood, taken more than 4 days after vaccination. CDR3 residues: CASSLLRGGAADTQYF. Here the CDR3 DNA reads TGTGCCAGCAGCTTGCTTAGAGGGGGGGCTGCAGATACGCAGTATTTT.